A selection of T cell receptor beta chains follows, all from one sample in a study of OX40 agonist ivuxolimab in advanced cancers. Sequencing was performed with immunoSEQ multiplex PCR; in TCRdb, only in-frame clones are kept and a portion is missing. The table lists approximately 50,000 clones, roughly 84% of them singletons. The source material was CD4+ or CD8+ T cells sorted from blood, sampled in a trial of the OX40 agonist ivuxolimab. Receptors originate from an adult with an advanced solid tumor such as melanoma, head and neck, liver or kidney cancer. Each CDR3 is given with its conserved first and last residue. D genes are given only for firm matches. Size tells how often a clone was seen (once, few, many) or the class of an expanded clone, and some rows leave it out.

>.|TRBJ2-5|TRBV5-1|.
TGCGCCAGCAGCTTACAAGAGACCCAGTACTTC
CASSLQETQYF
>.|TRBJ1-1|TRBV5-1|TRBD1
TGCGCCAGCAGCCTCGGACAGGGAAAGAAGGACTTCACTGAAGCTTTCTTT
CASSLGQGKKDFTEAFF
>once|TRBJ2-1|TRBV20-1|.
TGCAGTGCTGAGAATTACAATGAGCAGTTCTTC
CSAENYNEQFF
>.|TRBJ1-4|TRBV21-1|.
TGTGCCAGCAGCAAAGTCAGGTCGGGCACCCGTTCAACTAATGAAAAACTGTTTTTT
CASSKVRSGTRSTNEKLFF
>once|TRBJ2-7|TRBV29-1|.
TGCAGTGCCGGAAGGAGCTCCTACGAGCAGTACTTC
CSAGRSSYEQYF
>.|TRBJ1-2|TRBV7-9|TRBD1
TGTGCCAGCAGCTCGGGACAGGGTAGGAGCTACACCTTC
CASSSGQGRSYTF
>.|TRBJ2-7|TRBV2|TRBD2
TGTGCCAGCAGGGGCGCGGTTTTACTAGCGGTGTACGAGCAGTACTTC
CASRGAVLLAVYEQYF
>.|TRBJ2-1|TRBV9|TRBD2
TGTGCCAGCAGCGGGGAACAACTAGCGAATGAGCAGTTCTTC
CASSGEQLANEQFF
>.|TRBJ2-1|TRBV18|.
TGTGCCAGCTCACTCCTGAGGGACTCCTACAATGAGCAGTTCTTC
CASSLLRDSYNEQFF
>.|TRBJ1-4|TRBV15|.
TGTGCCACCAGCAGAGATACGGGACTTGGACTGTTTTTT
CATSRDTGLGLFF
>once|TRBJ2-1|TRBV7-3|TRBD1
TGTGCCAGCAGCCCCAGGACAGGGGAACTAAGGGCTAATGAGCAGTTCTTC
CASSPRTGELRANEQFF
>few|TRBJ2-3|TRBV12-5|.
TGTGCTAGTGCCGGTGGGCTTACGGGAGATACGCAGTATTTT
CASAGGLTGDTQYF
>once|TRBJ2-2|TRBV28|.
TGTGCCAGCACCCGAATGGGCAGTACGAACACCGGGGAGCTGTTTTTT
CASTRMGSTNTGELFF
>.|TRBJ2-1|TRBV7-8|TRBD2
TGTGCCAGCAGCTTAGTCGCGGGGGGGATAGATGAGCAGTTCTTC
CASSLVAGGIDEQFF
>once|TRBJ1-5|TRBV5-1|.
TGCGCCAGCAGCTTGACCGGCGATCAGCCCCAGCATTTT
CASSLTGDQPQHF
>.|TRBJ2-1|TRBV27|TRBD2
TGTGCCAGCAGTTCCCTGACTAGCGGGGGGGTCAGGTACAATGAGCAGTTCTTC
CASSSLTSGGVRYNEQFF
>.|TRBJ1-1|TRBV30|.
TGTGCCTGGAGTACAGGCACGAACACTGAAGCTTTCTTT
CAWSTGTNTEAFF
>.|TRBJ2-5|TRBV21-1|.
TGTGCCAGCAGCAAAGAGCGGCGGGGCCAAGAGACCCAGTACTTC
CASSKERRGQETQYF
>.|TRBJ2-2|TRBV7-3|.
TGTGCCAGCAGCTTACTTGAACTAGGTGGAACCGGGGAGCTGTTTTTT
CASSLLELGGTGELFF